This entry describes one T cell receptor beta chain. Its antigen remains undetermined. The input lacks base qualities; no much larger clone sits a single base away. The record originates from a study of T cells after yellow fever vaccination (dated by TCRdb to about 2019). A note on the overall study: The SMART-Seq v4 Ultra Low Input RNA kit was used to prepare libraries from fractions with low cell numbers. Bulk TCR alpha and beta repertoires were sequenced longitudinally to track T-cell clones before and after primary and booster YFV17D yellow fever vaccination. Two healthy male donors made up the cohort, one aged 18 to 30 years and the other aged 30 to 40 years. Bulk PBMC replicates and cell subsets were isolated from blood drawn at multiple timepoints before and after both primary and secondary immunization. The paper's findings and limits, for the study overall: A small share of clonotypes occurred in both CD4 and CD8 compartments, likely arising from convergent recombination. After the booster, most of the clones that had expanded following primary vaccination were detected again (96% of CD4 and around 90% of CD8), which suggests that memory was broadly maintained. Only two donors were included in the study, so the extent to which the findings can be generalized is limited. Compared with the primary T-cell response, the secondary T-cell response was weaker but faster, peaking on day 5 rather than day 15. FACS-sorted repertoires could contain abundant contaminating clonotypes from the bulk population, so computational filtering was required.

Clipping removes 7 bases from V and 10 bases from J, with 19 as the unmatched junction base count. From the cysteine up to the phenylalanine, the CDR3 has a length of 16 residues. The DNA shown is the 48-base CDR3, in frame from base 1. Synthesis of TCR cDNA relied on 5'RACE template switching, a step that introduced a universal primer site along with unique molecular identifiers. Priming of cDNA synthesis was performed from both the TCR alpha and TCR beta constant segments. Two PCR steps were used to amplify libraries, with sample barcodes and sequencing adapters being added in the second step. Libraries were sequenced on Illumina HiSeq 2500 (2x100 bp) or NovaSeq (2x150 bp). The original methods were these. MIGEC was used to demultiplex reads and collapse the reads into UMI consensus sequences, and MiXCR was used for V(D)J alignment. Vaccine-responding clonotypes were identified with edgeR using replicate PBMC samples, with FDR below 0.01 and a log2 fold change above 5 up to day 15 being required. Each bulk clonotype received a CD4 or CD8 identity based on whether the sequenced CD4 or CD8 repertoire contained that clonotype at higher abundance. TCRdb ran its own pipeline on the public reads, namely fastp trimming at Q25 and MiXCR clone calling, and kept in-frame beta chains. Each entry is one CDR3 protein sequence, shown with its most common DNA and genes. The V and J calls here are based on TCRdb, not the publication. The sample table records about 160,000 distinct CDR3 sequences; about 7% of these occur just once. In total, the top ten clones hold around 2.3% of the sample.

This specimen's treatment or condition label, per the study, means: live attenuated yellow fever vaccine strain. PBMCs were isolated from peripheral blood using a standard Ficoll-Paque protocol. Dynabeads CD4 and CD8 positive selection kits were used to isolate CD4 and CD8 T-cell fractions. TriZol was used to extract RNA from bulk PBMCs, from CD4 and CD8 fractions, and from dextramer-positive and dextramer-negative fractions. Sequencing was performed on CD4+ T cells sorted from PBMCs, taken less than 6 days after the first yellow fever vaccination. This receptor was identified in a man aged 18 to 29 who received the YFV17D yellow fever vaccine. In this chain, TRBV12-3 or TRBV12-4 is recombined with TRBJ2-5; TRBD2 lines up with 9 middle nucleotides. The bases read TGTGCCAGCAAAACAGGGCGAGGACGAGCGGGGGGTGACCAGTACTTC. Translated, it reads CASKTGRGRAGGDQYF.